This T cell receptor (beta chain) was documented in a study of control samples from healthy donors and cancer patients. V dropped 2 bases and J dropped 8; count of bases not matched to a gene: 9. The germline CDR1 and CDR2 sequences are MNHEY and SVGAGI. The CDR3 runs 15 residues. Measured with immunoSEQ multiplex PCR; TCRdb has only the in-frame clones, and not every one. The data show around 140,000 clones, 92% seen once. The chain joins TRBV6-5 to TRBJ1-2, with 9 bases lining up with TRBD1. The sequence was collected from a woman in her forties or fifties in good health. The specimen was blood. The CDR3 DNA sequence: TGTGCCAGCAGTTACGTAGGACAGGGGATCGGCGGCTACACCTTC. Protein sequence: CASSYVGQGIGGYTF.